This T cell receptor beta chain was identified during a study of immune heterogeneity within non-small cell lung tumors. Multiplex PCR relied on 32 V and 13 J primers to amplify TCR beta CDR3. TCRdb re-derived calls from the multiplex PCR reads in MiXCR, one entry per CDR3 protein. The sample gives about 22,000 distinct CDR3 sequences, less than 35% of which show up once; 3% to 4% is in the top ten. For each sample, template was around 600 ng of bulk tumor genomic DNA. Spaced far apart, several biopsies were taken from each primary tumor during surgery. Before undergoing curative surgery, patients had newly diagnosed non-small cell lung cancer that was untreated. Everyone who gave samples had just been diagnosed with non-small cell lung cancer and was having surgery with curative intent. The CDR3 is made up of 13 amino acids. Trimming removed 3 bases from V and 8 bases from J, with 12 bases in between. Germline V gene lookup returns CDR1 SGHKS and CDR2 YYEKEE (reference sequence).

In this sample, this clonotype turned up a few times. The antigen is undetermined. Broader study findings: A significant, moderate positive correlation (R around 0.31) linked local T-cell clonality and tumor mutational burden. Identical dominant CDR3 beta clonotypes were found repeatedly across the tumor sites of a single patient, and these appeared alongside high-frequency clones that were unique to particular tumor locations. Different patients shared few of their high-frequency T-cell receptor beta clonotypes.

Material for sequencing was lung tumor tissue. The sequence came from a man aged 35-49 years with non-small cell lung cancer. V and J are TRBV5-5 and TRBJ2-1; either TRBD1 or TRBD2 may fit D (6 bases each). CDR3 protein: CASSSGAIYEQFF. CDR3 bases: TGTGCCAGCAGCTCGGGGGCCATCTATGAGCAGTTCTTC.